Sequencing of this T cell receptor beta chain was carried out in a study of tumor and adjacent non-tumor tissue in lung cancer. Study as a whole: Histology: 11 to 13 adenocarcinoma, a couple of squamous cell carcinoma, 1 small cell lung cancer. Patients were aged about 30 to 76, about 10 men and about five women, stage I to III.

This sample's RNA came from whole unsorted tissue. TCRbeta libraries were built with three rounds of nested PCR, modified from ARM-PCR. Each CDR3 protein gets one entry after TCRdb re-called the multiplex PCR reads with MiXCR. The sample has some 84,000 distinct CDR3 sequences; 61% are singletons. The germline CDR1 and CDR2 sequences are SGHNT and YYREEE (reference sequence). The CDR3 totals 16 residues. Whole-study findings and limits: Tumor repertoires had a smaller top 100 clone share than normal lung. Significantly higher TCR diversity was found in tumor than normal lung.

In the case of this clonotype: Its cognate antigen is unknown. Sequence at one end of the junction differs from germline and may be a read error.

The receptor was derived from a man between 65 and 85 years old with non-small cell lung cancer. The genes are TRBV5-4 and TRBJ2-2, with D possibly TRBD2 on 7 matching bases. Source material: lung tumor tissue. CDR3 residues: CTSNSGGPTETGELFF. As DNA, the CDR3 is TGTACCAGCAACTCGGGGGGCCCTACGGAGACCGGGGAGCTGTTCTTT.